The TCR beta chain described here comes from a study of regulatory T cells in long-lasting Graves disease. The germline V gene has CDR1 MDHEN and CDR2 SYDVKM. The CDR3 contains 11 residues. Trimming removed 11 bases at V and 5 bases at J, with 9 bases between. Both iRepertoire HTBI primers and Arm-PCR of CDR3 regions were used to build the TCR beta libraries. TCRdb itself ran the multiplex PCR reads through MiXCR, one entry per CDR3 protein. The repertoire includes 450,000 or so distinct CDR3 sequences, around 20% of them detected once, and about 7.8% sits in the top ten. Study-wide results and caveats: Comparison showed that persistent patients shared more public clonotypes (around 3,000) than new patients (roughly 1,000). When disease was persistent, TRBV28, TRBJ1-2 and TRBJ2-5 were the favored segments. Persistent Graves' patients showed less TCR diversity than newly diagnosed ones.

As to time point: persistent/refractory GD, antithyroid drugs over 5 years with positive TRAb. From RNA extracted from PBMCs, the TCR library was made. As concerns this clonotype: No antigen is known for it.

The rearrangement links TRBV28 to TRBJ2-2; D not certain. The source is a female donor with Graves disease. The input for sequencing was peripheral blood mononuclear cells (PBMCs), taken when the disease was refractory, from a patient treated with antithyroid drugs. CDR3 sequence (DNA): TGTGCCGTCACCCAAACCGGGGAGCTGTTTTTT. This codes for CAVTQTGELFF.